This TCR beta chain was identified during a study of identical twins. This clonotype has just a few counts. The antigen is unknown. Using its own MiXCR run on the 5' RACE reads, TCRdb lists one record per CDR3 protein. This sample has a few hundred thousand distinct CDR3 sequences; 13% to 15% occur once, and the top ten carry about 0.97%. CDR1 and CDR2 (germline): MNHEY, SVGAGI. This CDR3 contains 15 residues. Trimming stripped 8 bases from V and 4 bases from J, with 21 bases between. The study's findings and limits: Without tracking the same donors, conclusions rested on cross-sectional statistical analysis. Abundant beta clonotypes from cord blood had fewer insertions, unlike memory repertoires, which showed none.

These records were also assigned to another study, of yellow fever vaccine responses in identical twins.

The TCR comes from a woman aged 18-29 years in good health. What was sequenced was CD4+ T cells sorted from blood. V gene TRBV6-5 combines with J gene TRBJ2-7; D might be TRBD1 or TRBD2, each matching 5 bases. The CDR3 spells CASGTPMGSVYEQYF. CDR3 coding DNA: TGTGCCAGCGGGACCCCTATGGGGTCGGTTTACGAGCAGTACTTC.